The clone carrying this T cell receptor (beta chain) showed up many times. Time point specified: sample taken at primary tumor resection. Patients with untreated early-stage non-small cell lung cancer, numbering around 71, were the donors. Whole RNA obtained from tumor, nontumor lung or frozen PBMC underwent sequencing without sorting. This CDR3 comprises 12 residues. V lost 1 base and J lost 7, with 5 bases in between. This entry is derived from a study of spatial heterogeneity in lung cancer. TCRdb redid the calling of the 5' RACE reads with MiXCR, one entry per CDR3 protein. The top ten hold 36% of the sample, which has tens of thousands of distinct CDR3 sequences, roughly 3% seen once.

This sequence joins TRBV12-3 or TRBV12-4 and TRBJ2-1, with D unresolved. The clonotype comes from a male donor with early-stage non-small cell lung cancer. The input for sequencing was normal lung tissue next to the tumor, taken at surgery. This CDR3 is CASSLGSNEQFF. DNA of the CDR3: TGTGCCAGCAGTTTAGGGAGTAATGAGCAGTTCTTC.